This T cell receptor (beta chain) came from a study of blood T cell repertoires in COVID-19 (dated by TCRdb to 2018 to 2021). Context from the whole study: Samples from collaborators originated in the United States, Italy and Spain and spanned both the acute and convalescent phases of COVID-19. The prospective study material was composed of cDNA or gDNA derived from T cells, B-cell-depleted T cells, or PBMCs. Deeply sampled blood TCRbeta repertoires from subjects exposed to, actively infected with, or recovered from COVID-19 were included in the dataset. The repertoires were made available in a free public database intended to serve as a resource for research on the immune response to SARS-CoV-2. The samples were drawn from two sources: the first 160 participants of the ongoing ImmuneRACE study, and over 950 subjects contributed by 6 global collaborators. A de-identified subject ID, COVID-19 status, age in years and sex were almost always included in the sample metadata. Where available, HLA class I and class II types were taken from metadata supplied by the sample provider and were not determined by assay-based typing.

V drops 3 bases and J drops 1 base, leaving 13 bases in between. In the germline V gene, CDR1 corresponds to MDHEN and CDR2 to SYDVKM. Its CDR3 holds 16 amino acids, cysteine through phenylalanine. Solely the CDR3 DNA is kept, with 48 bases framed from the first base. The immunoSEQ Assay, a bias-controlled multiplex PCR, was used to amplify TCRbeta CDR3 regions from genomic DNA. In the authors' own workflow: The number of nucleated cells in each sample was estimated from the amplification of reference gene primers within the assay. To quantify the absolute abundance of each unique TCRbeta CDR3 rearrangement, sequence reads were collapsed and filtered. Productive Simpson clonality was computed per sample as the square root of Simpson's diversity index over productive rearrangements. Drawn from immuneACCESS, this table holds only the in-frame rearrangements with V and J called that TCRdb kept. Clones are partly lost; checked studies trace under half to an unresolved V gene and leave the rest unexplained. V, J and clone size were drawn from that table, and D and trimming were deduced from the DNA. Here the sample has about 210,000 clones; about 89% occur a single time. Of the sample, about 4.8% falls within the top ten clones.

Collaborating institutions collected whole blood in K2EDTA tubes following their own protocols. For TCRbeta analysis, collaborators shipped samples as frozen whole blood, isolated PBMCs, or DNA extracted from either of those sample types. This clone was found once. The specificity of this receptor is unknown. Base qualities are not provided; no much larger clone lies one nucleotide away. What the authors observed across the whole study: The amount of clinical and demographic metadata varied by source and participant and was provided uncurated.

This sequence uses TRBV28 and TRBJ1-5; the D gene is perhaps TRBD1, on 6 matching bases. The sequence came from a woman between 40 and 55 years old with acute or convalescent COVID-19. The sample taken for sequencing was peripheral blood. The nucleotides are TGTGCCAGCAGTTTTTACAGGGCACTAAGCAATCAGCCCCAGCATTTT. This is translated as CASSFYRALSNQPQHF.